The present TCR beta chain was sequenced within a study of persistence of HIV-infected CD4 T cells. Study-wide findings and caveats: Degenerate expanded CDR3beta sequences were enriched among CMV- and Gag-responding cells. Compared with CD3/CD28-stimulated cells, CMV- and Gag-responding cells showed lower TCRbeta richness.

Per the germline V gene, CDR1 is LNHDA and CDR2 is SQIVND (reference sequence). Trimming removed 11 bases from V and 6 bases from J, with 15 bases in between. CDR3 length: 12 amino acids. In its sample, this clone was seen a few times. The antigen remains undetermined. This was the immunoSEQ version 4 assay in survey mode. TCRdb's copy holds only in-frame clones and misses some; the assay was immunoSEQ multiplex PCR. The sample has under 20,000 clones; 78% are singletons. Lysates of CMV-infected fibroblasts at around 10 ug/mL stimulated these cells. Sorting selected CD4+ T cells upregulating both CD40 ligand and CD69. Inclusion required CMV-positive serology and CD4+ counts above 400 cells/uL. Stimulated PBMCs had first been depleted of CD8+ T cells.

Sample: CD4+ T cells sorted from PBMCs after 18-hour stimulation, taken from a patient who received antiretroviral therapy. V usage is TRBV19 and J usage is TRBJ2-3; a possible D gene is TRBD1 (6 bases). This receptor was obtained from an adult man with HIV who was CMV-seropositive. CDR3 nucleotide sequence: TGTGCCGTACAGGGTTCATCCGATACGCAGTATTTT. Amino acid sequence: CAVQGSSDTQYF.